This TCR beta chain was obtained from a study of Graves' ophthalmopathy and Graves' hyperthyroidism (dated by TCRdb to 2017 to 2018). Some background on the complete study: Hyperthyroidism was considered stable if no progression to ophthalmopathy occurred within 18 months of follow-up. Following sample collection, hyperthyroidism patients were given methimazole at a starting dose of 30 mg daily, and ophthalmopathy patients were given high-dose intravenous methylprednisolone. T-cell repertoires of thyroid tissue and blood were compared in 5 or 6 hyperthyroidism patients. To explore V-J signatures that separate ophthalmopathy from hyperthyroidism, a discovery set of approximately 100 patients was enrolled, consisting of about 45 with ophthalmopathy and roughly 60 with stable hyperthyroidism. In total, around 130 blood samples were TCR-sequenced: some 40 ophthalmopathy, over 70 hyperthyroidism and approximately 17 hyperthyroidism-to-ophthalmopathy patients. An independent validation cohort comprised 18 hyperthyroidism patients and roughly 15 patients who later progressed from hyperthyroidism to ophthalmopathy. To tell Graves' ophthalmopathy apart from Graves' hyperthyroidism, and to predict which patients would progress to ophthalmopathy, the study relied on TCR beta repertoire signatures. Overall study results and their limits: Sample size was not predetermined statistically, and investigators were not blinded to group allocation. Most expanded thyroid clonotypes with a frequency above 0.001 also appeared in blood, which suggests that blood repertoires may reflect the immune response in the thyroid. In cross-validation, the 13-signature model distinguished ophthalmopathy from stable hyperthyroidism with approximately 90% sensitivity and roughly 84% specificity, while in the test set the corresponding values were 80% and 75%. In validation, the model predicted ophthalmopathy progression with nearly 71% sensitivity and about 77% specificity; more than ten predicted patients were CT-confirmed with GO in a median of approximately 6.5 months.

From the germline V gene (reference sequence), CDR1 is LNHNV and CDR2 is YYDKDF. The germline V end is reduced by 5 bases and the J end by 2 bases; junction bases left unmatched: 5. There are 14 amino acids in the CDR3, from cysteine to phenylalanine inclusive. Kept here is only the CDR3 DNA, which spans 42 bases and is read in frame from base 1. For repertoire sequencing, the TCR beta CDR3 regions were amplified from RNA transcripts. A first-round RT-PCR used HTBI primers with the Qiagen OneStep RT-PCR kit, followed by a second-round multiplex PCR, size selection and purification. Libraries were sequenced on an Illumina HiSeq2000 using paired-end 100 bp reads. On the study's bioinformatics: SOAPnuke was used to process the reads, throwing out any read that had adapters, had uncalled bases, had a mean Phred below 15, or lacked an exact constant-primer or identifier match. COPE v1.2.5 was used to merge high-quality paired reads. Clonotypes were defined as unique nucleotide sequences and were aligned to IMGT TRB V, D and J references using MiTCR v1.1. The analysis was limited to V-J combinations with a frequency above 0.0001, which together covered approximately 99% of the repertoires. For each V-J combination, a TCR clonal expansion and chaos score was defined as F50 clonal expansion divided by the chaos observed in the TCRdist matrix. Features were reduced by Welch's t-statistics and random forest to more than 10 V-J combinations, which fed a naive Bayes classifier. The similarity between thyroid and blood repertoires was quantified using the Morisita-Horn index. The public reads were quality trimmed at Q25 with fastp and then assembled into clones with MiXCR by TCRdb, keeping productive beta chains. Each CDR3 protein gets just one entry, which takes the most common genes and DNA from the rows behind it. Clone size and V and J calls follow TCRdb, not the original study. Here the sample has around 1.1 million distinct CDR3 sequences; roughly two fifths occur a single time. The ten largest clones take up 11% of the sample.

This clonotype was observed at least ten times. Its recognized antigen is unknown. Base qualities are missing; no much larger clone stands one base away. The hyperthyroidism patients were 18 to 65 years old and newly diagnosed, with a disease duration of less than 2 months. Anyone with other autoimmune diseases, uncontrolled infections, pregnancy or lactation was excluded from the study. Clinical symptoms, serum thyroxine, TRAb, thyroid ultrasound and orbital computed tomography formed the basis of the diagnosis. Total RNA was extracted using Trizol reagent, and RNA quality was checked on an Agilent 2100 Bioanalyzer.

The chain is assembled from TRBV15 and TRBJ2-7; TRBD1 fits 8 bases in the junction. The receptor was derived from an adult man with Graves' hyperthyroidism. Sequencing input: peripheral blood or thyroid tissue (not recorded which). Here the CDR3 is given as CATSPGGNAYEQYF. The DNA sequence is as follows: TGTGCCACCAGCCCAGGGGGCAACGCCTACGAGCAGTACTTC.